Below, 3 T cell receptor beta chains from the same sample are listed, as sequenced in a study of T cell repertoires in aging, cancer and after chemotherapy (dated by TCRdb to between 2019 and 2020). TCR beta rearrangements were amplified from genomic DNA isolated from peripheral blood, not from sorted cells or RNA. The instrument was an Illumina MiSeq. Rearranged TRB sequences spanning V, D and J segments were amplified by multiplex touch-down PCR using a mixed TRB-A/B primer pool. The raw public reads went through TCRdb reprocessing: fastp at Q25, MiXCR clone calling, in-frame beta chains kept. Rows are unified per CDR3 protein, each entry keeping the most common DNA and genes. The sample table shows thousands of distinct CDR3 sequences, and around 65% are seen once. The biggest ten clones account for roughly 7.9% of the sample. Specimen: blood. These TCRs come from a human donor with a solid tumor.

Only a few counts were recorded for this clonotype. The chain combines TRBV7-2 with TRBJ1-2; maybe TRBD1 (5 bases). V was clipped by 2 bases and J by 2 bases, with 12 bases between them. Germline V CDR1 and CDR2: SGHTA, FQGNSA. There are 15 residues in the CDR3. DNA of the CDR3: TGTGCCAGCAGCTTAAATGGCGGGGGAAACTATGGCTACACCTTC. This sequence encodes CASSLNGGGNYGYTF.

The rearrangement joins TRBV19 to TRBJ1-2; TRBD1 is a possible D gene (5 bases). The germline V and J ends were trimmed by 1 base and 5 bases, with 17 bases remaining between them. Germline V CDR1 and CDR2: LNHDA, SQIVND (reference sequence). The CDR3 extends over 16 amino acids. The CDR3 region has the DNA TGTGCCAGTAGTATAGCGACTACCCGGGGGAATTATGGCTACACCTTC. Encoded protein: CASSIATTRGNYGYTF. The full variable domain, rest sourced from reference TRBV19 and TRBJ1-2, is DGGITQSPKYLFRKEGQNVTLSCEQNLNHDAMYWYRQDPGQGLRLIYYSQIVNDFQKGDIAEGYSVSREKKESFPLTVTSAQKNPTAFYLCASSIATTRGNYGYTFGSGTRLTVV.

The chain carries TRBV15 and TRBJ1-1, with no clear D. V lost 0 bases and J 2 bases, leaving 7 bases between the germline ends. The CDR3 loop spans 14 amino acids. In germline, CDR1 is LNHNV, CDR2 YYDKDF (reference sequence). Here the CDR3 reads CATSRDVLNTEAFF. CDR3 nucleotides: TGTGCCACCAGCAGAGATGTCCTCAACACTGAAGCTTTCTTT.